Below, 16 T cell receptor beta chains from the same sample are listed, as sequenced in a study of response to subunit inactivated influenza vaccine. TCRdb redid the calling of the RT-PCR reads with MiXCR, one entry per CDR3 protein. The repertoire holds hundreds of thousands of distinct CDR3 sequences, approximately 15% seen once, with less than 4% in the top ten. The starting material was CD4+ T cells sorted from PBMCs, obtained around 2 years after vaccination. These receptors came from a man between 50 and 75 years old who received an inactivated influenza vaccine.

This clonotype was seen a few times. The J gene is TRBJ2-5, the V gene TRBV29-1; 8 bases are shared with TRBD2. The CDR3 has 13 amino acids. Germline trimming cut 7 bases from V and 5 bases from J; bases unmatched to any gene: 9. The V gene's germline CDR1 is SQVTM and CDR2 ANQGSEA. The CDR3 sequence is CSAAGGPRETQYF. In DNA form, the CDR3 reads TGCAGCGCTGCGGGAGGCCCTCGGGAGACCCAGTACTTC.

The CDR3 DNA reads TGTGCCAGTAGTATCGGGACTAGCGGGAGTCTGTACTTC. Protein: CASSIGTSGSLYF. The V call is TRBV19, the J call TRBJ2-7; 14 bases are shared with TRBD2. J was trimmed by 12 bases and V by 3 bases; bases with no gene match: 4. The CDR3 runs 13 residues. Germline values: CDR1 LNHDA, CDR2 SQIVND (reference sequence).

This clonotype appeared a few times. This chain uses TRBV7-9 with TRBJ1-1; D perhaps matches TRBD1 (6 bases). The V and J ends lost 8 bases and 7 bases respectively, with 17 bases between them. CDR1 and CDR2 (germline): SEHNR, FQNEAQ (reference sequence). The CDR3 extends over 13 amino acids. CDR3 DNA: TGTGCCAGCTCTATCAGGGGCGCGAGTGAAGCTTTCTTT. Protein: CASSIRGASEAFF.

This clonotype was observed once. V and J are TRBV5-1 and TRBJ1-1, with a weak D call TRBD1 (5 bases). CDR1 and CDR2 from the germline V gene are SGHRS and YFSETQ. V was shortened by 4 bases and J by 4 bases, with 14 bases between the two germline ends. This CDR3 is 14 amino acids long. CDR3 loop: CASSPTGGGTEAFF. In DNA form, the CDR3 reads TGCGCCAGCAGCCCCACGGGGGGTGGCACTGAAGCTTTCTTT. Full variable domain (missing parts from reference TRBV5-1 and TRBJ1-1): KAGVTQTPRYLIKTRGQQVTLSCSPISGHRSVSWYQQTPGQGLQFLFEYFSETQRNKGNFPGRFSGRQFSNSRSEMNVSTLELGDSALYLCASSPTGGGTEAFFGQGTRLTVV.

In this sample, this clonotype turned up a few times. The chain links TRBV20-1 to TRBJ2-1, with 7 bases fitting TRBD1. Germline V CDR1 and CDR2: DFQATT, SNEGSKA (reference sequence). The junction had 11 bases not matched to a gene; V was cut back by 3 bases and J by 9 bases. This CDR3 region has 14 residues. The CDR3 DNA reads TGCAGTGCTAGGGTGGCCAGGGGGTGGGTTGAGCAGTTCTTC. Translated, it gives CSARVARGWVEQFF.

The chain uses TRBV5-1 and TRBJ2-1; D remains unclear. V was cut by 1 base and J by 10 bases, with 6 bases left in between. Germline V gene lookup returns CDR1 SGHRS and CDR2 YFSETQ. The CDR3 spans 11 residues. CDR3 sequence: CASSLYMEQFF. The CDR3 nucleotides read TGCGCCAGCAGCTTGTATATGGAGCAGTTCTTC.

This clonotype was counted only a few times. This chain connects TRBV24-1 to TRBJ2-2; 9 bases are shared with TRBD1. The CDR3 has 16 amino acids. In germline, CDR1 is KGHDR, CDR2 SFDVKD. J gave up 8 bases and V 0 bases, and 6 bases lay outside the gene matches. Here the CDR3 reads CATSDLSGQGLGELFF. The CDR3, as DNA: TGTGCCACCAGTGATTTGTCGGGACAGGGTCTTGGGGAGCTGTTTTTT.

In this sample, this clonotype turned up many times. This chain links TRBV7-8 with TRBJ1-2; 9 positions agree with TRBD1. This CDR3 region has 14 residues. The V and J ends lost 5 bases and 5 bases, in that order; junction bases with no gene match: 6. Per the germline V gene, CDR1 is SGHVS and CDR2 is FQNEAQ. The CDR3: CASSQTGTGYGYTF. The CDR3 DNA follows: TGTGCCAGCAGCCAAACCGGGACAGGGTATGGCTACACCTTC.

In this sample, this clonotype turned up many times. The chain couples TRBV20-1 to TRBJ2-5; tentative D call: TRBD2 (6 bases). Deletions cut 5 bases from V and 5 bases from J, with 18 bases between. CDR3 size: 14 residues. CDR1 and CDR2 from the germline V gene are DFQATT and SNEGSKA (reference sequence). The CDR3 loop reads CSASTWGDRETQYF. Written as DNA, the CDR3 is TGCAGTGCTTCTACTTGGGGGGATAGGGAGACCCAGTACTTC.

A few counts support this clonotype. The chain joins TRBV24-1 to TRBJ2-2, with D tentatively TRBD1 or TRBD2 (6 bases each). Deletions cut 9 bases from V and 6 bases from J, with 16 bases between. The germline CDR1 and CDR2 sequences are KGHDR and SFDVKD. The CDR3 consists of 14 residues. This chain's CDR3 is CATSQGGTAGELFF. The CDR3 DNA sequence: TGTGCCACCTCGCAAGGGGGGACCGCCGGGGAGCTGTTTTTT.

The rearrangement links TRBV29-1 to TRBJ2-7; 10 bases line up with TRBD1. The length of the CDR3 is 16 residues. V lost 6 bases to trimming and J lost 2 bases; unmatched junction nucleotides: 13. The germline V gene encodes CDR1 SQVTM and CDR2 ANQGSEA. The CDR3 loop is CSVAFGQGVFAYEQYF. CDR3 DNA sequence: TGCAGCGTCGCATTTGGACAGGGGGTATTTGCCTACGAGCAGTACTTC.

This chain joins TRBV15 and TRBJ2-3, with D uncertain. Germline CDR1 reads LNHNV; CDR2 reads YYDKDF (reference sequence). The V end was cut by 0 bases, the J end by 2 bases, with 9 bases between. The CDR3 has 15 amino acids. This chain's CDR3 is CATSRERLITDTQYF. The CDR3 DNA reads as TGTGCCACCAGCAGAGAACGGCTAATCACAGATACGCAGTATTTT.

This clonotype was picked up many times. V usage is TRBV7-8 and J usage is TRBJ2-1, with 10 bases identical to TRBD1. The CDR3 loop spans 16 amino acids. Germline trimming cut 4 bases from V and 5 bases from J; bases unmatched to any gene: 8. Germline V gene lookup returns CDR1 SGHVS and CDR2 FQNEAQ. CDR3 amino acids: CASSSYDRGLDNEQFF. CDR3 DNA: TGTGCCAGCAGCTCCTACGACAGGGGGCTCGACAATGAGCAGTTCTTC. Drawing the rest from reference TRBV7-8 and TRBJ2-1, the complete variable domain is GAGVSQSPRYKVAKRGQDVALRCDPISGHVSLFWYQQALGQGPEFLTYFQNEAQLDKSGLPSDRFFAERPEGSVSTLKIQRTQQEDSAVYLCASSSYDRGLDNEQFFGPGTRLTVL.

The gene calls are TRBV5-1 and TRBJ1-3; D uncertain. Germline-derived CDR1 and CDR2 are SGHRS and YFSETQ. The CDR3 totals 15 residues. The V end lost 0 bases, the J end lost 4 bases, and 11 bases lay between the germline ends. DNA of the CDR3: TGCGCCAGCAGCTTGGGCGTCGTGGCCGGAAACACCATATATTTT. Residues: CASSLGVVAGNTIYF.

The chain employs TRBV20-1 and TRBJ1-3; tentative D call: TRBD1 (5 bases). Germline V gene lookup returns CDR1 DFQATT and CDR2 SNEGSKA (reference sequence). CDR3 length: 14 residues. Trimming pared 4 bases from V and 4 bases from J, leaving 14 bases between. The CDR3, as DNA: TGCAGTGCTAACCGGCCCGGGGCCGGAAACACCATATATTTT. The encoded protein is CSANRPGAGNTIYF.

This sequence joins TRBV20-1 and TRBJ2-7; 11 bases are shared with TRBD1. In germline, CDR1 is DFQATT, CDR2 SNEGSKA (reference sequence). This CDR3 region has 14 residues. Germline trimming cut 4 bases from V and 6 bases from J; bases unmatched to any gene: 8. This CDR3 reads CSATEDRGLREQYF. The DNA for the CDR3 is TGCAGTGCTACCGAGGACAGGGGGCTTCGCGAGCAGTACTTC.